Each of the 23 T cell receptor beta chains below was sequenced from the same sample in a study of blood T cell repertoires in COVID-19. Clones were read by immunoSEQ multiplex PCR, and TCRdb kept only the in-frame ones, dropping some. The sample has fewer than 350,000 clones, nearly 90% seen once; the top ten hold less than 2%. The sample consisted of PBMCs or T cells enriched from blood (not recorded which). These receptors all come from a woman aged 18-29 years with acute COVID-19.

This sequence joins TRBV7-9 and TRBJ1-5; D is perhaps TRBD1 (6 bases). This CDR3 has 15 residues. CDR1 and CDR2 from the germline V gene are SEHNR and FQNEAQ (reference sequence). V was pared by 1 base and J by 1 base, with 8 bases between. As DNA, the CDR3 is TGTGCCAGCAGCTTAGGGGACACAAGCAATCAGCCCCAGCATTTT. This gives the protein CASSLGDTSNQPQHF.

The rearrangement joins TRBV10-2 to TRBJ1-1; D is possibly TRBD1 (6 bases). CDR1 and CDR2 from the germline V gene are WSHSY and SAAADI. The CDR3 has 15 residues. V lost 4 bases to trimming and J lost 0 bases, with 12 bases between them. The CDR3 region has the DNA TGCGCCAGCAGTGTACGGGACACCGTGAACACTGAAGCTTTCTTT. Translating it yields CASSVRDTVNTEAFF.

The chain uses TRBV6-2 or TRBV6-3 and TRBJ2-7; 7 bases agree with TRBD1. This CDR3 spans 15 amino acids. In germline, CDR1 is MNHEY, CDR2 SVGEGT. Losses at the gene ends were 2 bases for V and 3 bases for J; bases not matched to a gene: 7. In DNA form, the CDR3 reads TGTGCCAGCAGTTACCATCGGGACAGCCTCTACGAGCAGTACTTC. Translated, it gives CASSYHRDSLYEQYF.

The chain links TRBV5-1 to TRBJ2-3; D gene uncertain. Trimming took 0 bases from V and 1 from J, leaving 9 bases between them. This CDR3 is 15 amino acids long. Germline CDR1 SGHRS, CDR2 YFSETQ. The CDR3 DNA is TGCGCCAGCAGCTTGGTTGTGGCCGGCACAGATACGCAGTATTTT. It codes for CASSLVVAGTDTQYF.

The CDR3 nucleotides are TGTGCCTGGAGTGTCGGAGGGATCTACGAGCAGTACTTC. Encoded protein: CAWSVGGIYEQYF. V is TRBV30 and J is TRBJ2-7; perhaps TRBD2 as D (6 bases). The CDR3 is 13 amino acids. V was clipped by 0 bases and J by 3 bases, with 9 bases between them. Germline V gene data show CDR1 as GTSNPN and CDR2 as SVGIG (reference sequence).

The genes are TRBV7-2 and TRBJ2-7; TRBD1 agrees at 7 bases. The CDR3 extends over 16 amino acids. CDR1 SGHTA and CDR2 FQGNSA come from the germline V gene. V gave up 0 bases and J gave up 3 bases; unmatched junction bases: 8. CDR3 bases: TGTGCCAGCAGCTTAGCGCCCGGGGACAGTAGCTACGAGCAGTACTTC. Its translation: CASSLAPGDSSYEQYF.

The genes are TRBV18 and TRBJ2-4; the D gene is possibly TRBD2 (6 bases). The CDR3 is made up of 17 amino acids. Germline CDR1 KGHSH, CDR2 LQKENI. V was clipped by 2 bases and J by 0 bases, with 14 bases between them. The CDR3 spells CASSPKAGILAKNIQYF. For the CDR3, the DNA is TGTGCCAGCTCACCAAAGGCGGGGATTTTAGCCAAAAACATTCAGTACTTC.

The V gene is TRBV5-4, the J gene TRBJ2-3; 9 positions agree with TRBD1. The germline CDR1 and CDR2 sequences are SGHNT and YYREEE (reference sequence). This CDR3 contains 15 residues. V was pared by 2 bases and J by 6 bases, with 7 bases of the junction left unmatched. The CDR3 DNA is TGTGCCAGCAGCTTAGGGGACAGGGAGACGGATACGCAGTATTTT. It is translated as CASSLGDRETDTQYF.

The chain recombines TRBV6-1 with TRBJ2-1, with D perhaps matching TRBD1 (5 bases). This CDR3 has 16 amino acids. Germline assignment: CDR1 MNHNS and CDR2 SASEGT. V was clipped by 2 bases and J by 6 bases, with 17 bases between them. The CDR3 DNA reads as TGTGCCAGCAGTGAATCGCAGGGATACAGGTTCAATGAGCAGTTCTTC. It specifies CASSESQGYRFNEQFF.

The chain joins TRBV28 to TRBJ1-5; the match to TRBD1 covers 8 bases. The length of the CDR3 is 15 residues. Germline lookup yields CDR1 MDHEN and CDR2 SYDVKM. The J segment lost 3 bases and the V segment lost 6 bases, leaving 7 bases of the junction unmatched. The CDR3, as DNA: TGTGCCAGCAGGGAGGACAGGGAGATCAATCAGCCCCAGCATTTT. Amino acid sequence: CASREDREINQPQHF.

This clone was counted a single time. The V and J genes are TRBV7-2 and TRBJ2-3; 8 bases map to TRBD1. Unmatched junction bases numbered 7, after V lost 2 bases and J lost 3 bases. This CDR3 contains 16 residues. Germline V gene sequence: CDR1 SGHTA, CDR2 FQGNSA. The CDR3 DNA reads as TGTGCCAGCAGCTTAAATCAGGGGGCGTTGACAGATACGCAGTATTTT. Protein product: CASSLNQGALTDTQYF. Looking up the rest from reference TRBV7-2 and TRBJ2-3 gives the full variable domain: GAGVSQSPSNKVTEKGKDVELRCDPISGHTALYWYRQSLGQGLEFLIYFQGNSAPDKSGLPSDRFSAERTGGSVSTLTIQRTQQEDSAVYLCASSLNQGALTDTQYFGPGTRLTVL.

This rearrangement joins TRBV5-1 to TRBJ2-7, with 15 positions matching TRBD2. V trimming: 3 bases; J trimming: 1 base; junction bases outside the gene matches: 2. This CDR3 has 16 amino acids. Germline lookup yields CDR1 SGHRS and CDR2 YFSETQ. The CDR3, as DNA: TGCGCCAGCAGCTCGGGACTAGCGGGGGGATCCTACGAGCAGTACTTC. Translation: CASSSGLAGGSYEQYF.

This chain connects TRBV12-3 or TRBV12-4 to TRBJ1-1; D perhaps matches TRBD1 (6 bases). CDR3 length: 13 residues. Between the trimmed V and J ends, which lost 6 bases and 4 bases, there was a span of 12 bases. CDR3 protein: CASRQGTITEAFF. In DNA form, the CDR3 reads TGTGCCAGCAGGCAGGGGACGATCACTGAAGCTTTCTTT.

The gene calls are TRBV11-2 and TRBJ2-7, with D unresolved. In germline, CDR1 is SGHAT, CDR2 FQNNGV. The V end lost 0 bases, the J end lost 2 bases, and 11 bases lay between the germline ends. The CDR3 covers 15 residues. The CDR3 nucleotides read TGTGCCAGCAGCTTAGATCTAAACAGACCCTACGAGCAGTACTTC. Its protein product is CASSLDLNRPYEQYF.

V and J are TRBV7-9 and TRBJ2-5, with D possibly being TRBD2 (6 bases). Trimming left V 5 bases short and J 3 bases short, with 13 bases between. From germline, CDR1 is SEHNR and CDR2 FQNEAQ (reference sequence). This CDR3 comprises 14 residues. CDR3 sequence: CASSPSWGEETQYF. The CDR3 bases are TGTGCCAGCAGCCCCTCCTGGGGGGAAGAGACCCAGTACTTC.

This sequence joins TRBV28 and TRBJ1-3, with 7 bases that match TRBD1. Trimming removed 2 bases from V and 3 bases from J; junction bases left unmatched: 4. From germline, CDR1 is MDHEN and CDR2 SYDVKM. The CDR3 totals 15 residues. The CDR3 is CASSLRGGFGNTIYF. In DNA form, the CDR3 reads TGTGCCAGCAGTTTAAGAGGGGGCTTTGGAAACACCATATATTTT.

The J gene is TRBJ2-3, the V gene TRBV6-7; D uncertain. TRBV6-7 carries the ORF label, with uncertain function. This CDR3 region has 13 residues. V was pared by 0 bases and J by 4 bases, with 5 bases between. Here the CDR3 reads CASSYSEPDTQYF. In DNA form, the CDR3 reads TGTGCCAGCAGTTACTCGGAGCCAGATACGCAGTATTTT.

This chain links TRBV15 with TRBJ1-2; D remains unclear. Deletions cut 2 bases from V and 0 bases from J, with 10 bases between. Germline-derived CDR1 and CDR2 are LNHNV and YYDKDF (reference sequence). This CDR3 region has 15 residues. The CDR3 coding sequence is TGTGCCACCAGCAGACCCGACGCGGCTAACTATGGCTACACCTTC. Its protein product is CATSRPDAANYGYTF.

The rearrangement links TRBV12-5 to TRBJ2-7; TRBD2 matches 11 bases. J was trimmed by 5 bases and V by 2 bases; bases with no gene match: 2. There are 14 residues in the CDR3. Looked up from germline, CDR1 is LGHNT and CDR2 is FRNRAP. The CDR3 reads CASGLLAGGDEQYF. In DNA form, the CDR3 reads TGTGCTAGTGGTTTGCTAGCGGGAGGAGACGAGCAGTACTTC.

The chain combines TRBV4-1 with TRBJ2-2; 9 bases line up with TRBD2. The CDR3 has 16 residues. V shed 4 bases, J shed 5 bases, and the junction held 8 bases outside the gene matches. Germline V lookup: CDR1 MGHRA, CDR2 YSYEKL. The CDR3 reads CASSPTSGRETGELFF. As DNA, the CDR3 is TGCGCCAGCAGCCCGACTAGCGGAAGGGAGACCGGGGAGCTGTTTTTT.

This clone has a single count. Other DNA sequences in this sample translate to the same CDR3. The chain joins TRBV28 to TRBJ2-1; TRBD2 matches 8 bases. CDR1 and CDR2 (germline): MDHEN, SYDVKM. This CDR3 region has 14 residues. The V gene end was trimmed by 1 base and the J gene end by 6 bases; junction bases not matched to a gene: 2. The CDR3 protein is CASSLSGGGNEQFF. The CDR3 DNA follows: TGTGCCAGCAGTTTATCGGGAGGGGGCAATGAGCAGTTCTTC.

The chain joins TRBV12-3 or TRBV12-4 to TRBJ2-1, with D possibly being TRBD1 (7 bases). Between the trimmed V and J ends, which lost 7 bases and 8 bases, there was a span of 12 bases. The length of the CDR3 is 12 residues. Here the CDR3 reads CASNTGEDEQFF. CDR3 nucleotide sequence: TGTGCCAGCAATACAGGGGAGGATGAGCAGTTCTTC.

The rearrangement joins TRBV6-5 to TRBJ2-7, with 12 positions matching TRBD2. Germline values: CDR1 MNHEY, CDR2 SVGAGI. With V trimmed by 7 bases and J by 3 bases, 4 bases remained unmatched. There are 14 residues in the CDR3. For the CDR3, the DNA is TGTGCCAGCACCCGGACTAGCGGGAACTACGAGCAGTACTTC. Its protein is CASTRTSGNYEQYF.